The TCR beta chain described here comes from a study of CD8+ T cells in alopecia areata. The CDR3 runs to 13 residues. Germline CDR1 and CDR2: KGHSH and LQKENI. V lost 5 bases and J 7 bases, leaving 14 bases between the germline ends. After isolation, RNA underwent reverse transcription to generate cDNA as the sequencing template. Here immunoSEQ multiplex PCR was the method, and the copy in TCRdb shows in-frame clones only, minus some. Seen here are 140,000 to 150,000 clones, roughly 64% observed once, and the top ten hold about 6%. Isolation of CD4+ and CD8+ T cells from PBMCs was achieved by sorting.

The V gene is TRBV18, the J gene TRBJ2-5, with D possibly matching TRBD2 (5 bases). The sequence came from a human donor with alopecia areata. Here the sequenced sample was CD4+ T cells sorted from blood, taken at week 0. The CDR3: CASSSGSGPTQYF. CDR3 sequence (DNA): TGTGCCAGCTCATCGGGGAGCGGTCCGACCCAGTACTTC.